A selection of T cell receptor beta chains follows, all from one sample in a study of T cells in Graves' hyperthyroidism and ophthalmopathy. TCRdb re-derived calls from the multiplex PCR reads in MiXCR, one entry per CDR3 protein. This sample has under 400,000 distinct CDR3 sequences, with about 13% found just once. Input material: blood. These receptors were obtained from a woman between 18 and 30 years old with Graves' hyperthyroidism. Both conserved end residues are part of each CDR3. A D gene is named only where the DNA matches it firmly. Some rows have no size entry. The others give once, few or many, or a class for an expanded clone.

TGTGCCAGCAGCGTGGCCACCGGGACTAGCGGGAGTAGTTCTAATGAGCAGTTCTTC CASSVATGTSGSSSNEQFF TRBJ2-1 TRBV7-3 few TRBD2
TGTGCCAGTAGTATAGATCACCAGACAGGCGCCAAGCGGATTCAGTACTTC CASSIDHQTGAKRIQYF TRBJ2-4 TRBV19 . .
TGTGCCAGCAGTATAACAGGTCCCTCCGGGGCCAACGTCCTGACTTTC CASSITGPSGANVLTF TRBJ2-6 TRBV27 few .
TGTGCCAGCGGATTCCAGGGGGGGAATCAGCCCCAGCATTTT CASGFQGGNQPQHF TRBJ1-5 TRBV19 few TRBD1
TGTGCCAGCAGCTCAGCATCTAACTATGGCTACACCTTC CASSSASNYGYTF TRBJ1-2 TRBV28 many .
TGCGCCAGCAGCCAACGGGGACAGGCGATACACAATGAGCAGTTCTTC CASSQRGQAIHNEQFF TRBJ2-1 TRBV4-3 . TRBD1
TGTGCCAGCAGGCAAAGGGGCCGTCGACAGGGGGTTAATGAAAAACTGTTTTTT CASRQRGRRQGVNEKLFF TRBJ1-4 TRBV12-3/TRBV12-4 many TRBD1
TGTGCCAGCCCGAGACAGGGGTCTTCCTACAATGAGCAGTTCTTC CASPRQGSSYNEQFF TRBJ2-1 TRBV6-9 few TRBD1
TGTGCCAGCAGTACAGACAGGGTGTACCAAGAGACCCAGTACTTC CASSTDRVYQETQYF TRBJ2-5 TRBV2 many TRBD1
TGTGCCAGCAGCAAAGGGGGACCGGGGAATCAGCCCCAGCATTTT CASSKGGPGNQPQHF TRBJ1-5 TRBV5-5 . .
TGTGCAAGTCGACAGGGCGGCACTGAAGCTTTCTTT CASRQGGTEAFF TRBJ1-1 TRBV27 many TRBD1
TGTGCCAGCAGTCCTACAGGGACATACTCTGGAAACACCATATATTTT CASSPTGTYSGNTIYF TRBJ1-3 TRBV28 few .
TGCAGTGCTAGAAAACCGGGACGGGGGCCTGAAGCTTTCTTT CSARKPGRGPEAFF TRBJ1-1 TRBV20-1 many .
TGTGCCAGCAGTTTAGTGGCGCAGGGGATGTTTGGGGCGGAGACCCAGTACTTC CASSLVAQGMFGAETQYF TRBJ2-5 TRBV28 few .
TGTGCCAGCAGCTTAGCGGGGTTCCCTGGCAATGAGCAGTTCTTC CASSLAGFPGNEQFF TRBJ2-1 TRBV7-2 many .
TGTGCCACCAGCAAGGGGGCTGTTGAAAAACTGTTTTTT CATSKGAVEKLFF TRBJ1-4 TRBV15 many TRBD1
TGTGCCAGCAGTGAATCGACTAGCGCCTACAATGAGCAGTTCTTC CASSESTSAYNEQFF TRBJ2-1 TRBV6-1 few TRBD2
TGTGCCAGCACAAGAGACACCGGGGAGCTGTTTTTT CASTRDTGELFF TRBJ2-2 TRBV28 few .
TGTGCCAGCAGTAAAGAGGGACAGAACTACGAGCAGTACTTC CASSKEGQNYEQYF TRBJ2-7 TRBV6-2/TRBV6-3 many TRBD1
TGTGCCAGCAGCCAATCAGATAGAAATAATTCACCCCTCCACTTT CASSQSDRNNSPLHF TRBJ1-6 TRBV3-1 few .
TGTGCCAGCAGCCCGATAGCGGGAGGGCCCGCAGATACGCAGTATTTT CASSPIAGGPADTQYF TRBJ2-3 TRBV3-1 many TRBD2
TGTGCCAGCAGCCTTGGGGGCTTTGGGCGCAATGAGCAGTTCTTC CASSLGGFGRNEQFF TRBJ2-1 TRBV11-2 many .
TGTGCCAGCAGCCCGGGACTAGCGGGGGTTGACGGGCAGTACTTC CASSPGLAGVDGQYF TRBJ2-7 TRBV7-2 . TRBD2
TGCAGTGTGCCTAGGTTGACCTACAATGAGCAGTTCTTC CSVPRLTYNEQFF TRBJ2-1 TRBV20-1 . .
TGTGCCAGCTCTCCCGGACCAGACAATGAGCAGTTCTTC CASSPGPDNEQFF TRBJ2-1 TRBV18 . .
TGCAGCGTTTACAACCGGGGAATGGGACCAGATACGCAGTATTTT CSVYNRGMGPDTQYF TRBJ2-3 TRBV29-1 many .
TGTGCCAGCAGTCCGGGACTAGCGCTGTACAATGAGCAGTTCTTC CASSPGLALYNEQFF TRBJ2-1 TRBV12-3/TRBV12-4 . TRBD2
TGTGCCAGCAGTTTCGGGGGGGCCACTGAAGCTTTCTTT CASSFGGATEAFF TRBJ1-1 TRBV12-3/TRBV12-4 many .
TGTGCCAGTAGCCGGCGTCCGGGACAGCTCACAGATACGCAGTATTTT CASSRRPGQLTDTQYF TRBJ2-3 TRBV19 few TRBD1
TGTGCCACCAGCAGAGATAAGACTCCCGGTTGGCCCCAGCATTTT CATSRDKTPGWPQHF TRBJ1-5 TRBV15 . .
TGTGCCAGCAGCTTAGTCGTTGGGGCCAACGTCCTGACTTTC CASSLVVGANVLTF TRBJ2-6 TRBV7-9 many .
TGTGCCAGCAGTTTGGGCGGAGATCAGCCCCAGCATTTT CASSLGGDQPQHF TRBJ1-5 TRBV5-1 many .
TGTGCCAGCAGCCCCAACGCGGGGGAAGATAGCTATGGCTACACCTTC CASSPNAGEDSYGYTF TRBJ1-2 TRBV13 many .
TGCAGTGCTAGTCATCAGGGGTTAGCGGGACCCGAAAGGAACGAGCAGTTCTTC CSASHQGLAGPERNEQFF TRBJ2-1 TRBV20-1 few TRBD2
TGTGCCAGCAGCCCTATGGACAGGGATAATTCACCCCTCCACTTT CASSPMDRDNSPLHF TRBJ1-6 TRBV3-1 many TRBD1
TGTGCCAGCAGTCCCCTGAGTTCTAGCAATCAGCCCCAGCATTTT CASSPLSSSNQPQHF TRBJ1-5 TRBV28 many .
TGTGCCAGCGGAATTATTGCAGATACGCAGTATTTT CASGIIADTQYF TRBJ2-3 TRBV27 few .
TGTGCCAGCAGTGACTCCTGGGTCTACAATGAGCAGTTCTTC CASSDSWVYNEQFF TRBJ2-1 TRBV2 many .
TGTGCCAGCAGTTCCGACAGGGAAGGGGAAAAACTGTTTTTT CASSSDREGEKLFF TRBJ1-4 TRBV28 many TRBD1